The clone carrying this TCR beta chain occurred once. Per the study methods: Estimates of nucleated cell counts were drawn from the amplification of reference gene primers. TCRdb's table, derived via immunoSEQ multiplex PCR, lists solely in-frame clones and lacks some. V and J calls and clone size are given by that table; D and trimming were obtained from the DNA. Here the sample spans fewer than 55,000 clones, under 90% being singletons. This entry is derived from a study of blood T cell repertoires in COVID-19. As for the study in general: COVID-19 samples collected from the United States, Italy and Spain covered acute and convalescent phases. T cells, B-cell-depleted T cells, or PBMCs supplied cDNA or gDNA.

Looked up from germline, CDR1 is MRHNA and CDR2 is SNTAGT. V lost 2 bases to trimming and J lost 9 bases; unmatched junction nucleotides: 10. The CDR3 extends over 16 amino acids. Sample: peripheral blood. The clonotype originates from a man older than 75 with active or convalescent COVID-19. The genes are TRBV6-4 and TRBJ2-1; 10 bases match TRBD2. CDR3 region: CASSDNPLAGIFEQFF. The DNA of the CDR3 is TGTGCCAGCAGTGACAACCCACTAGCGGGAATTTTTGAGCAGTTCTTC.